Reported below is one T cell receptor (beta chain). These data originate in a study of technical replicates of blood from several donors. Using immunoSEQ multiplex PCR, the repertoire was profiled, and TCRdb retains in-frame clones only, with some absent. The sample lists 65,000 to 85,000 clones; roughly 98% were seen once. The CDR3 totals 13 residues. Trimming removed 2 bases at V and 9 bases at J, with 11 bases between. Germline lookup yields CDR1 ENHRY and CDR2 SYGVKD. The sequence came from a human donor in good health. V and J are TRBV10-3 and TRBJ1-5; D unclear. The source material was T cells isolated from PBMCs. DNA for the CDR3: TGTGCCATCAGTGAGGTGGCCGGAGGGCCCCAGCATTTT. Its translation is CAISEVAGGPQHF.